Listed below are T cell receptor beta chains from one sample, sequenced in a study of technical replicates of blood from a handful of donors. The protocol was immunoSEQ multiplex PCR, while the TCRdb copy is restricted to in-frame clones and leaves out a portion. The sample holds around 80,000 clones, approximately 94% seen once. The sample taken for sequencing was T cells isolated from PBMCs. The origin of the receptors is a human donor in good health. The CDR3 runs from the conserved cysteine through the conserved F or W. The D gene is left open where the match is weak. Some rows mark clone size as missing; the rest say once, few, many or name a class of expanded clone.

>TRBV4-1|TRBJ1-1|.|TRBD1
CASSLKDRGRGGWYTEAFF
TGCGCCAGCAGCCTAAAAGACAGGGGACGAGGAGGATGGTACACTGAAGCTTTCTTT
>TRBV5-1|TRBJ2-7|.|TRBD1
CASSSSTGVYEQYF
TGCGCCAGCAGCTCGTCCACAGGGGTCTACGAGCAGTACTTC
>TRBV5-4|TRBJ2-4|.|.
CASSLGQIAKNIQYF
TGTGCCAGCAGCTTGGGGCAGATAGCCAAAAACATTCAGTACTTC
>TRBV7-9|TRBJ2-2|.|TRBD2
CASSLGGAQQETNTGELFF
TGTGCCAGCAGCCTCGGGGGGGCACAGCAGGAAACGAACACCGGGGAGCTGTTTTTT
>TRBV27|TRBJ2-1|.|TRBD2
CASSSMGGSLANEQFF
TGTGCCAGCAGTTCCATGGGGGGGTCCTTGGCCAATGAGCAGTTCTTC
>TRBV1|TRBJ2-2|once|.
CTSSHHSPGTSGGSANTGELFF
TGCACCAGCAGCCACCACTCCCCGGGGACTAGCGGGGGGTCCGCGAACACCGGGGAGCTGTTTTTT
>TRBV21-1|TRBJ2-1|.|.
CASSNPDRNNEQFF
TGTGCCAGCAGCAACCCGGACAGAAACAATGAGCAGTTCTTC
>TRBV5-1|TRBJ2-5|.|.
CASSLRLNGETQYF
TGCGCCAGCAGCTTGAGACTGAATGGGGAGACCCAGTACTTC
>TRBV28|TRBJ2-1|.|TRBD2
CASSPPLSGSVEYNEQFF
TGTGCCAGCAGTCCCCCCCTCAGCGGGAGTGTGGAGTACAATGAGCAGTTCTTC
>TRBV2|TRBJ1-5|.|.
CASSEVPSFNQPQHF
TGTGCCAGCAGTGAAGTGCCGAGCTTCAATCAGCCCCAGCATTTT
>TRBV27|TRBJ2-1|.|TRBD2
CASSSGTSSAEQFF
TGTGCCAGCAGTTCCGGGACTAGCTCTGCTGAGCAGTTCTTC
>TRBV19|TRBJ2-7|.|.
CASSTSYSSSASYEQYF
TGTGCCAGTAGTACAAGCTATAGCTCATCGGCCTCCTACGAGCAGTACTTC
>TRBV19|TRBJ1-3|once|TRBD1
CASSISQRGTVTGNTIYF
TGTGCCAGTAGTATAAGTCAGCGGGGGACAGTGACTGGAAACACCATATATTTT
>TRBV11-3|TRBJ2-2|.|.
CASAAARTGELFF
TGTGCCAGCGCCGCCGCCCGGACCGGGGAGCTGTTTTTT
>TRBV2|TRBJ2-7|.|TRBD1
CASSEADRGSYEQYF
TGTGCCAGCAGTGAGGCGGACAGGGGATCCTACGAGCAGTACTTC
>TRBV5-1|TRBJ2-5|once|TRBD2
CASSRRAGGMGETQYF
TGCGCCAGCAGCCGACGAGCGGGAGGAATGGGAGAGACCCAGTACTTC
>TRBV5-6|TRBJ1-2|.|.
CASSLEGWTGKATF
TGTGCCAGCAGCTTGGAAGGATGGACGGGGAAGGCCACCTTC
>TRBV6-5|TRBJ1-1|.|TRBD1
CASSSRGVSTEAFF
TGTGCCAGCAGTTCCAGGGGGGTTAGCACTGAAGCTTTCTTT
>TRBV6-5|TRBJ2-2|.|.
CASPLRDTGELFF
TGTGCCAGCCCCCTCAGGGACACCGGGGAGCTGTTTTTT
>TRBV27|TRBJ2-7|.|.
CASSLTRRDEQYF
TGTGCCAGCAGTTTAACCCGCAGGGACGAGCAGTACTTC
>TRBV19|TRBJ2-7|.|.
CASSIIQGSSSEQYF
TGTGCCAGTAGTATAATACAGGGATCCTCTTCAGAGCAGTACTTC
>TRBV5-4|TRBJ2-2|once|.
CASSLWGSAGELFF
TGTGCCAGCAGCTTGTGGGGCTCAGCCGGGGAGCTGTTTTTT
>TRBV19|TRBJ1-5|.|.
CASSMRLTVNQPQHF
TGTGCCAGTAGTATGCGTTTGACAGTGAATCAGCCCCAGCATTTT
>TRBV25-1|TRBJ1-2|.|TRBD1
CASSESPDRGLFYGYTF
TGTGCCAGCAGTGAATCTCCGGACAGGGGGCTGTTCTATGGCTACACCTTC
>TRBV4-1|TRBJ2-3|.|TRBD1
CASSQGPGQGLDTQYF
TGCGCCAGCAGCCAAGGGCCGGGACAGGGTCTAGATACGCAGTATTTT
>TRBV9|TRBJ1-2|.|TRBD1
CASSVGQGSYGYTF
TGTGCCAGCAGCGTGGGACAGGGAAGCTATGGCTACACCTTC
>TRBV9|TRBJ2-1|once|TRBD2
CASSVEGGGDYNEQFF
TGTGCCAGCAGCGTGGAGGGCGGGGGGGATTACAATGAGCAGTTCTTC
>TRBV7-9|TRBJ1-2|.|.
CASKQLGEIWGYGYTF
TGTGCCAGCAAACAGCTGGGAGAGATATGGGGCTATGGCTACACCTTC
>TRBV6-5|TRBJ1-5|.|.
CASSWSVNQPQHF
TGTGCCAGCAGTTGGTCGGTGAATCAGCCCCAGCATTTT
>TRBV4-1|TRBJ2-2|.|TRBD2
CARRGAYTGELFF
TGCGCCAGGCGGGGGGCTTACACCGGGGAGCTGTTTTTT